Shown below are 4 T cell receptor beta chains from a single sample sequenced in a study of T cell repertoires in cytomegalovirus infection. TCRdb redid the calling of the reads with MiXCR, one entry per CDR3 protein. The sample comprises fewer than 200,000 distinct CDR3 sequences, approximately 15% of which are singletons, and 25% to 30% rests with the top ten. Sample: PBMCs. The receptors shown here come from a human donor in good health (CMV status not recorded). Some clones in this sample may be carry-over from other donors' samples.

This chain joins TRBV15 and TRBJ2-1; the D is unclear. This CDR3 comprises 12 residues. Trimming pared 0 bases from V and 15 bases from J, leaving 12 bases between. CDR1 is LNHNV, CDR2 YYDKDF, per germline (reference sequence). The CDR3 DNA reads TGTGCCACCAGCAGAGATCTGGGCCCCCGGTTCTTC. It yields the protein CATSRDLGPRFF.

This clonotype has a count of ten or more. This chain joins TRBV12-3 or TRBV12-4 and TRBJ1-3; 8 positions match TRBD1. J gave up 0 bases and V 6 bases, and 7 bases lay outside the gene matches. The CDR3 loop spans 16 amino acids. The chain's CDR3 is CASSLGQEHSGNTIYF. The CDR3 DNA reads as TGTGCCAGCAGCTTGGGACAGGAACACTCTGGAAACACCATATATTTT.

Many counts were recorded for this clonotype. This chain uses TRBV10-3 with TRBJ2-5; maybe TRBD2 (5 bases). Per the germline V gene, CDR1 is ENHRY and CDR2 is SYGVKD. V shed 3 bases and J shed 1 base, with 6 bases lying between them. This CDR3 is built from 13 residues. The CDR3 sequence: CAISDGVQETQYF. The CDR3 region has the DNA TGTGCCATCAGTGACGGGGTCCAAGAGACCCAGTACTTC.

The chain joins TRBV6-4 to TRBJ1-5, with D possibly being TRBD1 (6 bases). Germline V lookup: CDR1 MRHNA, CDR2 SNTAGT. V lost 3 bases, J lost 0 bases, and 9 bases lay in between. The CDR3 is made up of 15 amino acids. This CDR3 is CASSESGVSNQPQHF. The CDR3 DNA sequence: TGTGCCAGCAGTGAGTCAGGGGTTAGCAATCAGCCCCAGCATTTT.